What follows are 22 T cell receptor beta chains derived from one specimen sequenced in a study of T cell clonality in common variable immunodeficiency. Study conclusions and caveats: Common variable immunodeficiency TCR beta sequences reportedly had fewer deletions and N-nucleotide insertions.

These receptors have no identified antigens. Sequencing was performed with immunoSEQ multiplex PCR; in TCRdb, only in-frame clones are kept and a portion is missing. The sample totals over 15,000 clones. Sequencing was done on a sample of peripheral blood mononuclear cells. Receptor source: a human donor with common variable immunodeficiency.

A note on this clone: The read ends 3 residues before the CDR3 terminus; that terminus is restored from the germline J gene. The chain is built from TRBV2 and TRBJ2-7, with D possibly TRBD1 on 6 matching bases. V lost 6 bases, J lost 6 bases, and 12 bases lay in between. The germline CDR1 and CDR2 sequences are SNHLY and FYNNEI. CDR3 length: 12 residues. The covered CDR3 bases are TGTGCCAGCAGCCTCGACAGGTTCGAG. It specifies CASSLDRFE. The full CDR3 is CASSLDRFEQYF.

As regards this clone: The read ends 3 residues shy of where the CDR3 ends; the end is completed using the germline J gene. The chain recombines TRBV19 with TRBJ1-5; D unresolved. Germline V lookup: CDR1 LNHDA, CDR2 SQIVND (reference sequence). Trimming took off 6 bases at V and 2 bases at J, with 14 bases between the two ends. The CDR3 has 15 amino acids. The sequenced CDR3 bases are TGTGCCAGTAGCAGTGGCCCGGCGGGCAATCAGCCC. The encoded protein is CASSSGPAGNQP. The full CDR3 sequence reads CASSSGPAGNQPQHF.

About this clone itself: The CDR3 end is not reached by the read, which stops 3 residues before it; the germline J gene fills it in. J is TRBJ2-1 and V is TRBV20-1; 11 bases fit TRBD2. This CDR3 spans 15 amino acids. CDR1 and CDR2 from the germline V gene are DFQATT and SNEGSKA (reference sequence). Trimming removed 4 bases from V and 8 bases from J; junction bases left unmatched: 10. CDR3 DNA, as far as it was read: TGCAGTGCTATTTCCGGGACTAGCGGATTCTATGAG. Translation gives CSAISGTSGFYE. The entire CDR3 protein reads CSAISGTSGFYEQFF.

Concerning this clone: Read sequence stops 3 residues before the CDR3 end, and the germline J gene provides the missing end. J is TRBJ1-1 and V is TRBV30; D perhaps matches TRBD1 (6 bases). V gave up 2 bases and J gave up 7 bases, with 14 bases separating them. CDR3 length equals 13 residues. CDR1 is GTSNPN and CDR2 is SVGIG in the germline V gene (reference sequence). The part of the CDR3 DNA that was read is TGTGCCTGGAGTCGTCAGGGGACGGGTGAA. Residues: CAWSRQGTGE. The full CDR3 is CAWSRQGTGEAFF.

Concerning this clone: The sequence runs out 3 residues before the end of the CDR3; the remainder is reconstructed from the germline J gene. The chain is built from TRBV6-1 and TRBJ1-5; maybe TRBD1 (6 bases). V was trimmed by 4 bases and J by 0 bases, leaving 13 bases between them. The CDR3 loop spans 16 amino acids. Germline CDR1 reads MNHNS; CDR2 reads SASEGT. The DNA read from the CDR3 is TGTGCCAGCAGTGTCGGACAGCCTTATAGCAATCAGCCC. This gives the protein CASSVGQPYSNQP. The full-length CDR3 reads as CASSVGQPYSNQPQHF.

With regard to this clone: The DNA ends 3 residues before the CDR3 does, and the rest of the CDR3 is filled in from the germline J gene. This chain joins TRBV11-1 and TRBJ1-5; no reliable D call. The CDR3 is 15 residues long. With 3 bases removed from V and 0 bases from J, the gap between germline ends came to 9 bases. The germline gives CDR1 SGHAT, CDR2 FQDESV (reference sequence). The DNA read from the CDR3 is TGTGCCAGCAGCTTGAACTCCTATAGCAATCAGCCC. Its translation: CASSLNSYSNQP. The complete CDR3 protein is CASSLNSYSNQPQHF.

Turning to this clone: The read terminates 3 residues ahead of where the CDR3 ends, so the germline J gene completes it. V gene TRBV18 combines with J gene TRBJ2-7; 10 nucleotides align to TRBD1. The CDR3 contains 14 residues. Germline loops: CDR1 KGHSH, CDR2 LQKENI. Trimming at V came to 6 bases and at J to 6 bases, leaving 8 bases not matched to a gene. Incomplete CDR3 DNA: TGTGCCAGCTCCCCCGGGACAGGGGAAAGCGAG. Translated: CASSPGTGESE. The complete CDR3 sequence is CASSPGTGESEQYF.

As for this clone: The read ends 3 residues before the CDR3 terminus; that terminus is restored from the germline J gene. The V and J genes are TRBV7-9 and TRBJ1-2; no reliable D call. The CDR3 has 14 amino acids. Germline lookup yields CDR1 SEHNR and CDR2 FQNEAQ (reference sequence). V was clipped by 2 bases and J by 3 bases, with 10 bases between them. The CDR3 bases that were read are TGTGCCAGCAGCTTAAACCGGGGTGACTATGGC. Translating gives CASSLNRGDYG. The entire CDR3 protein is CASSLNRGDYGYTF.

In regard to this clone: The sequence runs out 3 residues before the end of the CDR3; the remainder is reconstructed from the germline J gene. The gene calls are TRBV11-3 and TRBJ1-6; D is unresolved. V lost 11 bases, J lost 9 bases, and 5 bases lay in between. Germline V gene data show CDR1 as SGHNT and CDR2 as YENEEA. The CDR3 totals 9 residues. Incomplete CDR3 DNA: TGTGCCCGAGCTTCACCC. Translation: CARASP. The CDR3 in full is CARASPLHF.

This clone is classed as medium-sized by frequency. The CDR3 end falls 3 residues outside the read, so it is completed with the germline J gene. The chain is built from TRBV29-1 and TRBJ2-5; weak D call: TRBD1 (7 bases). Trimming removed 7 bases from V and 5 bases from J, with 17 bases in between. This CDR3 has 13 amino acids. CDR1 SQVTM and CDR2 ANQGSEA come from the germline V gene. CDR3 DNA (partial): TGCAGCGCCCTCAGGGGGGCGCTGGAGACC. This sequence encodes CSALRGALET. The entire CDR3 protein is CSALRGALETQYF.

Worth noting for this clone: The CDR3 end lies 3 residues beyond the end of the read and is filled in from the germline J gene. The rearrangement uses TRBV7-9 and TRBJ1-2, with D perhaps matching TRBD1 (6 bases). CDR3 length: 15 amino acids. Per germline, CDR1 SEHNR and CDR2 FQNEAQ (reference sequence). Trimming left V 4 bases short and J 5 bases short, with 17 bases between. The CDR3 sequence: CASSSPDRARYGYTF. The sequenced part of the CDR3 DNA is TGTGCCAGCAGCTCCCCGGACAGAGCGAGATATGGC. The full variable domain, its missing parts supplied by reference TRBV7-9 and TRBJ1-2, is DTGVSQNPRHKITKRGQNVTFRCDPISEHNRLYWYRQTLGQGPEFLTYFQNEAQLEKSRLLSDRFSAERPKGSFSTLEIQRTEQGDSAMYLCASSSPDRARYGYTFGSGTRLTVV.

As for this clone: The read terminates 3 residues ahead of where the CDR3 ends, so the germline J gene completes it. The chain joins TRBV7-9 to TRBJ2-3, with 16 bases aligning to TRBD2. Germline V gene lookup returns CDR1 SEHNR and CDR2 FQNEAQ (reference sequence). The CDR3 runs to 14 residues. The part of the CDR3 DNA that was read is TGTGCCAGCAGCCCGGGACTAGCGGGAGGGACG. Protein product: CASSPGLAGGT. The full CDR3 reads CASSPGLAGGTQYF.

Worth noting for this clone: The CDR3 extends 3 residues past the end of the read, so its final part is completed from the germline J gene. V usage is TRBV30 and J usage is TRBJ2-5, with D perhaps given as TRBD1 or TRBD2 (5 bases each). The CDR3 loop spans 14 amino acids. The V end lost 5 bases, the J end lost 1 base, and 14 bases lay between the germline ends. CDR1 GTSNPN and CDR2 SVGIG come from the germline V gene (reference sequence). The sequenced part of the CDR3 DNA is TGTGCCTGGTACAGTAGAGGGGCCCAAGAGACC. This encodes CAWYSRGAQET. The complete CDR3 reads CAWYSRGAQETQYF.

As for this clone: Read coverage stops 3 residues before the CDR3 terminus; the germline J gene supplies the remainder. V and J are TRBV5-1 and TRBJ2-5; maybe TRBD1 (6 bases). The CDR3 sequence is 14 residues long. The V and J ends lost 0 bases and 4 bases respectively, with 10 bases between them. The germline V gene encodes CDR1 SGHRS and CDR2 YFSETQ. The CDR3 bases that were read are TGCGCCAGCAGCTTGGAGTTGGGGGCAGAGACC. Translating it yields CASSLELGAET. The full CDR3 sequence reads CASSLELGAETQYF. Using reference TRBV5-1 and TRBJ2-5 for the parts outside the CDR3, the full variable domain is KAGVTQTPRYLIKTRGQQVTLSCSPISGHRSVSWYQQTPGQGLQFLFEYFSETQRNKGNFPGRFSGRQFSNSRSEMNVSTLELGDSALYLCASSLELGAETQYFGPGTRLLVL.

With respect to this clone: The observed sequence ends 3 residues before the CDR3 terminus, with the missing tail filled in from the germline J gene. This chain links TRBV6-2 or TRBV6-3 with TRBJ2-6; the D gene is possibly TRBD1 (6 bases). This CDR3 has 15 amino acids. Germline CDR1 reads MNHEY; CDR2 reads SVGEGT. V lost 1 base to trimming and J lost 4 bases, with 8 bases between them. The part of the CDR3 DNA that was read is TGTGCCAGCAGTTACTTGGGGGCCGGGGCCAACGTC. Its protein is CASSYLGAGANV. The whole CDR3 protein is CASSYLGAGANVLTF.

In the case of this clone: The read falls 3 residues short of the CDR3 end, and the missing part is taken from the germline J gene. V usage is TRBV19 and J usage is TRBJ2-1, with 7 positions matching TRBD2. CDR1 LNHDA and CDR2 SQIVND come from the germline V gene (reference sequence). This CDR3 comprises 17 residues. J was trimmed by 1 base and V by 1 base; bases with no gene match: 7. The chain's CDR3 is CASSIGVARESYNEQFF. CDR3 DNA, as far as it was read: TGTGCCAGTAGTATAGGGGTAGCGCGGGAGTCCTACAATGAG.

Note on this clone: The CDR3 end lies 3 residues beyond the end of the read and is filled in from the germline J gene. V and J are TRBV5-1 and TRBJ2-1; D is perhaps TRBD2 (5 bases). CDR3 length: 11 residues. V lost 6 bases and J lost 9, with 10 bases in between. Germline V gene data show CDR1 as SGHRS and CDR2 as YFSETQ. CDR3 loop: CASIESGEQFF. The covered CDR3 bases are TGCGCCAGCATAGAGAGCGGTGAG. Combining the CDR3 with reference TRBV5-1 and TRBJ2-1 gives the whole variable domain KAGVTQTPRYLIKTRGQQVTLSCSPISGHRSVSWYQQTPGQGLQFLFEYFSETQRNKGNFPGRFSGRQFSNSRSEMNVSTLELGDSALYLCASIESGEQFFGPGTRLTVL.

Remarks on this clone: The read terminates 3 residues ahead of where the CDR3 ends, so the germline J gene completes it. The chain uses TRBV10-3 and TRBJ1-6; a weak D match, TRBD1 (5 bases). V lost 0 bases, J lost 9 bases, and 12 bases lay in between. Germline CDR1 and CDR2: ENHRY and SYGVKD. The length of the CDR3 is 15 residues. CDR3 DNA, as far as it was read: TGTGCCATCAGTGAGTCGCAGGGTGTGATTTCACCC. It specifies CAISESQGVISP. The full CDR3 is CAISESQGVISPLHF.

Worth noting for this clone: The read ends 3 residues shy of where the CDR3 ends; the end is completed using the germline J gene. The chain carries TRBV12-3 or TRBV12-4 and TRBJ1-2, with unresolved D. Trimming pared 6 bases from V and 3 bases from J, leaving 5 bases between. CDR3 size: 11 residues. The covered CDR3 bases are TGTGCCAGCAGCCGGGACTATGGC. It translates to CASSRDYG. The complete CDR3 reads CASSRDYGYTF.

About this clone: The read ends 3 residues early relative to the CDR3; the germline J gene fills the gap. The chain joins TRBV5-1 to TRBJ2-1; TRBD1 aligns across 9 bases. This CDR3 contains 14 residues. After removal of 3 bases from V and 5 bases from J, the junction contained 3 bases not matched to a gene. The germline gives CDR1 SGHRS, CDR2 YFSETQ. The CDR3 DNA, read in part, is TGCGCCAGCAGCTCCGGGACAGGGCACAATGAG. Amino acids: CASSSGTGHNE. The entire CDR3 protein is CASSSGTGHNEQFF.

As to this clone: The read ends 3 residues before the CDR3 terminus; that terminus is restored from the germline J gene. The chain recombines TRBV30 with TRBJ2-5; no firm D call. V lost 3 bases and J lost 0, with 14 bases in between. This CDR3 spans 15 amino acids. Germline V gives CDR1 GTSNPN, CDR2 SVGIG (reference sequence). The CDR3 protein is CAWSRSRVYQETQYF. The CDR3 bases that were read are TGTGCCTGGAGCAGGAGTAGGGTATACCAAGAGACC. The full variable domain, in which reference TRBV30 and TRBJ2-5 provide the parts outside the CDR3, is SQTIHQWPATLVQPVGSPLSLECTVEGTSNPNLYWYRQAAGRGLQLLFYSVGIGQISSEVPQNLSASRPQDRQFILSSKKLLLSDSGFYLCAWSRSRVYQETQYFGPGTRLLVL.

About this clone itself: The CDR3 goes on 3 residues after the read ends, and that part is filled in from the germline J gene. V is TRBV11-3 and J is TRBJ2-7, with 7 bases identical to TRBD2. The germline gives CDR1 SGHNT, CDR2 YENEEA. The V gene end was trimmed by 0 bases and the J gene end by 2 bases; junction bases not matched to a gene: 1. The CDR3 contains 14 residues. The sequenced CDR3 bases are TGTGCCAGCAGCTTAGAACGGGGGGCCTACGAG. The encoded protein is CASSLERGAYE. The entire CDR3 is CASSLERGAYEQYF.